The rows below give T cell receptor beta chains drawn from one sample of a study of control samples from healthy donors and cancer patients. This table comes from immunoSEQ multiplex PCR, and its TCRdb copy is limited to in-frame clones, with some not included. The sample lists 60,000 to 80,000 clones, about 90% occurring once. Sequences were obtained from blood. The receptor source for this set is a woman aged 50 to 60 in good health. Both conserved end residues are part of each CDR3. D genes are given only for firm matches. Clone size, where shown, is once, few, many, or a class for clones that have expanded.

J gene: TRBJ1-4
clone size: NA
V gene: TRBV6-6
D gene: NA
CDR3 DNA: TGTGCCAGCAGTTACCGGGGCTTGGGGGAAAAACTGTTTTTT
CDR3 protein: CASSYRGLGEKLFF

J gene: TRBJ2-3
clone size: NA
V gene: TRBV11-2
D gene: TRBD2
CDR3 DNA: TGTGCCAGCAGCTTTAGCGGGAGGGTAGATACGCAGTATTTT
CDR3 protein: CASSFSGRVDTQYF

J gene: TRBJ1-6
clone size: NA
V gene: TRBV30
D gene: NA
CDR3 DNA: TGTGCCTGGAGAAGGGCCAGTACCGTTCCACCCCTCCACTTT
CDR3 protein: CAWRRASTVPPLHF

J gene: TRBJ2-3
clone size: NA
V gene: TRBV2
D gene: NA
CDR3 DNA: TGTGCCAGCAGTGAAGGAGGGTTAGGCCTGGGAGATACGCAGTATTTT
CDR3 protein: CASSEGGLGLGDTQYF

J gene: TRBJ2-7
clone size: NA
V gene: TRBV4-1
D gene: NA
CDR3 DNA: TGCGCCAGCAGCCAGAGTTGGTCGGAGGACGAGCAGTACTTC
CDR3 protein: CASSQSWSEDEQYF

J gene: TRBJ1-4
clone size: NA
V gene: TRBV10-3
D gene: TRBD1
CDR3 DNA: TGTGCCATCAGTGAACAGGGGGCGAGTAATGAAAAACTGTTTTTT
CDR3 protein: CAISEQGASNEKLFF

J gene: TRBJ2-3
clone size: NA
V gene: TRBV4-1
D gene: TRBD1
CDR3 DNA: TGCGCCAGCAGCCAGGGGACAGCGAACATGGATACGCAGTATTTT
CDR3 protein: CASSQGTANMDTQYF

J gene: TRBJ2-5
clone size: NA
V gene: TRBV7-8
D gene: TRBD2
CDR3 DNA: TGTGCCAGCAGCCTCCTGCGGGGGGTCCAAGAGACCCAGTACTTC
CDR3 protein: CASSLLRGVQETQYF

J gene: TRBJ2-2
clone size: few
V gene: TRBV19
D gene: NA
CDR3 DNA: TGTGCCAGTAGTCCGCGACTAAGGGGCGGGGAGCTGTTTTTT
CDR3 protein: CASSPRLRGGELFF

J gene: TRBJ1-2
clone size: NA
V gene: TRBV28
D gene: NA
CDR3 DNA: TGTGCCAGCAGTTTAGGGGGCGCGGGGTATGGCTACACCTTC
CDR3 protein: CASSLGGAGYGYTF

J gene: TRBJ2-5
clone size: NA
V gene: TRBV13
D gene: TRBD1
CDR3 DNA: TGTGCCAGCAGCTCACAAGACAGGGGACAAGAGACCCAGTACTTC
CDR3 protein: CASSSQDRGQETQYF

J gene: TRBJ2-1
clone size: NA
V gene: TRBV5-4
D gene: NA
CDR3 DNA: TGTGCCAGCAGGCAGGCGGGTGAGCAGTTCTTC
CDR3 protein: CASRQAGEQFF

J gene: TRBJ2-5
clone size: NA
V gene: TRBV10-3
D gene: TRBD2
CDR3 DNA: TGTGCCATCAGTTTCAGCGGGAGTGAGACCCAGTACTTC
CDR3 protein: CAISFSGSETQYF

J gene: TRBJ2-1
clone size: NA
V gene: TRBV15
D gene: NA
CDR3 DNA: TGTGCCACCAGCAGAGGGAGTTCCGGACCCTACAATGAGCAGTTCTTC
CDR3 protein: CATSRGSSGPYNEQFF

J gene: TRBJ2-7
clone size: NA
V gene: TRBV7-2
D gene: NA
CDR3 DNA: TGTGCCAGCAGCTCCTCCCTGGGGGCCTACGAGCAGTACTTC
CDR3 protein: CASSSSLGAYEQYF

J gene: TRBJ1-2
clone size: once
V gene: TRBV28
D gene: NA
CDR3 DNA: TGTGCCAGCAGTCCTGGAGCAGCAGGCTATGGCTACACCTTC
CDR3 protein: CASSPGAAGYGYTF

J gene: TRBJ1-5
clone size: once
V gene: TRBV6-5
D gene: NA
CDR3 DNA: TGTGCCAGCAGTTACTCGGCAGGGGATCAGCCCCAGCATTTT
CDR3 protein: CASSYSAGDQPQHF

J gene: TRBJ2-3
clone size: NA
V gene: TRBV27
D gene: NA
CDR3 DNA: TGTGCCAGCAGACAAACAGGGTCCCTCACAGATACGCAGTATTTT
CDR3 protein: CASRQTGSLTDTQYF

J gene: TRBJ2-1
clone size: NA
V gene: TRBV18
D gene: NA
CDR3 DNA: TGTGCCAGCTCACCCCAGGGCTCCCACAATGAGCAGTTCTTC
CDR3 protein: CASSPQGSHNEQFF

J gene: TRBJ1-2
clone size: once
V gene: TRBV29-1
D gene: TRBD1
CDR3 DNA: TGCAGCGCAGGGACAGGGCCCTCCTATGGCTACACCTTC
CDR3 protein: CSAGTGPSYGYTF

J gene: TRBJ1-2
clone size: NA
V gene: TRBV5-1
D gene: TRBD1
CDR3 DNA: TGCGCCAGCAGCTCCCACTGGACAGGGAGTGGGGGCTACACCTTC
CDR3 protein: CASSSHWTGSGGYTF

J gene: TRBJ1-6
clone size: few
V gene: TRBV9
D gene: TRBD1
CDR3 DNA: TGTGCCAGCAGCGTAGGGTCTGGGACAGGGGGTTATAATTCACCCCTCCACTTT
CDR3 protein: CASSVGSGTGGYNSPLHF

J gene: TRBJ1-2
clone size: NA
V gene: TRBV16
D gene: NA
CDR3 DNA: TGTGCCAGCAGCCAATCAGTAGGCGGGAAAGGGGTTTGGGGCTACACCTTC
CDR3 protein: CASSQSVGGKGVWGYTF

J gene: TRBJ2-1
clone size: NA
V gene: TRBV6-5
D gene: NA
CDR3 DNA: TGTGCCAGCAGGCCCCCTACGGTCGAGCAGTTCTTC
CDR3 protein: CASRPPTVEQFF

J gene: TRBJ1-5
clone size: NA
V gene: TRBV15
D gene: NA
CDR3 DNA: TGTGCCACCAGCAGAGGCCGGACCGGGGAGCCCCAGCATTTT
CDR3 protein: CATSRGRTGEPQHF

J gene: TRBJ1-1
clone size: NA
V gene: TRBV19
D gene: NA
CDR3 DNA: TGTGCCAGTAGTTTTACAGGGTTCACTGAAGCTTTCTTT
CDR3 protein: CASSFTGFTEAFF

J gene: TRBJ2-7
clone size: NA
V gene: TRBV3-1/TRBV3-2
D gene: NA
CDR3 DNA: TGTGCCAGCAGCCAAGGGAGGGAGAATGAGCAGTACTTC
CDR3 protein: CASSQGRENEQYF

J gene: TRBJ2-3
clone size: once
V gene: TRBV5-6
D gene: TRBD2
CDR3 DNA: TGTGCCAGCACTAGCGGGAGGTTGGATACGCAGTATTTT
CDR3 protein: CASTSGRLDTQYF

J gene: TRBJ1-6
clone size: NA
V gene: TRBV6-5
D gene: NA
CDR3 DNA: TGTGCCAGCCGGTTGGGGGGGGATGATTCACCCCTCCACTTT
CDR3 protein: CASRLGGDDSPLHF

J gene: TRBJ2-3
clone size: NA
V gene: TRBV5-1
D gene: NA
CDR3 DNA: TGCGCCAGCAGCTTGGAAGGCGGGACGGTAAGGGATACGCAGTATTTT
CDR3 protein: CASSLEGGTVRDTQYF

J gene: TRBJ1-2
clone size: NA
V gene: TRBV2
D gene: TRBD1
CDR3 DNA: TGTGCCAGCAGGCCAGGACAGGGGGCTTTCGGCTACACCTTC
CDR3 protein: CASRPGQGAFGYTF

J gene: TRBJ1-2
clone size: NA
V gene: TRBV19
D gene: TRBD1
CDR3 DNA: TGTGCCAGTTCTAGGACAGGGAATGGCTACACCTTC
CDR3 protein: CASSRTGNGYTF

J gene: TRBJ1-2
clone size: NA
V gene: TRBV2
D gene: NA
CDR3 DNA: TGTGCCAGCAGTGTGGCGGCTAACTATGGCTACACCTTC
CDR3 protein: CASSVAANYGYTF

J gene: TRBJ1-1
clone size: NA
V gene: TRBV7-3
D gene: NA
CDR3 DNA: TGTGCCAGCAGCCTCTGGGAGGCCAAGAACACTGAAGCTTTCTTT
CDR3 protein: CASSLWEAKNTEAFF

J gene: TRBJ2-2
clone size: NA
V gene: TRBV11-2
D gene: NA
CDR3 DNA: TGTGCCAGCAGCACCCGTTCCGGCACCGGGGAGCTGTTTTTT
CDR3 protein: CASSTRSGTGELFF

J gene: TRBJ2-1
clone size: NA
V gene: TRBV6-4
D gene: NA
CDR3 DNA: TGTGCCAGCAGTGGACAGTCCCACAATGAGCAGTTCTTC
CDR3 protein: CASSGQSHNEQFF

J gene: TRBJ2-1
clone size: NA
V gene: TRBV3-1/TRBV3-2
D gene: NA
CDR3 DNA: TGTGCCAGCAGCCAAGATTCAAGGGCCAATGAGCAGTTCTTC
CDR3 protein: CASSQDSRANEQFF

J gene: TRBJ1-5
clone size: few
V gene: TRBV5-8
D gene: NA
CDR3 DNA: TGTGCCAGCAGCTTTCTGGGTGAGCCCCAGCATTTT
CDR3 protein: CASSFLGEPQHF

J gene: TRBJ2-2
clone size: NA
V gene: TRBV7-9
D gene: NA
CDR3 DNA: TGTGCCAGCAGCTTAGGACTAGATCTTACCGGGGAGCTGTTTTTT
CDR3 protein: CASSLGLDLTGELFF

J gene: TRBJ2-7
clone size: NA
V gene: TRBV29-1
D gene: NA
CDR3 DNA: TGCAGCGTTGAGGGGGGAATTGAGCAGTACTTC
CDR3 protein: CSVEGGIEQYF

J gene: TRBJ2-7
clone size: NA
V gene: TRBV6-1
D gene: TRBD2
CDR3 DNA: TGTGCCAGCAGTGAATTGGCGGGAGTAGGGGAGCAGTACTTC
CDR3 protein: CASSELAGVGEQYF

J gene: TRBJ2-1
clone size: few
V gene: TRBV4-2
D gene: NA
CDR3 DNA: TGTGCCAGCAGCCAAGAACCAACGGGGTCCTACAATGAGCAGTTCTTC
CDR3 protein: CASSQEPTGSYNEQFF

J gene: TRBJ2-7
clone size: NA
V gene: TRBV6-5
D gene: NA
CDR3 DNA: TGTGCCAGCAGTTACCAGGCCTCCTACGAGCAGTACTTC
CDR3 protein: CASSYQASYEQYF